This passage covers 31 T cell receptor beta chains from one sample sequenced in a study of T cell clonality in common variable immunodeficiency (dated by TCRdb to 2015 to 2017). Overall results and qualifications from the work: Reportedly, TCRbeta sequences from CVID had fewer deletions and N-nucleotide insertions, and highly modified clones with 13 or more V deletions were absent from CVID.

Libraries were constructed by the immunoSEQ multiplex PCR assay. TCRdb limited this immuneACCESS table to in-frame rearrangements with V and J called. A share of clones is missing; checked studies link under half to unresolved V genes, and the rest is unexplained. The sample records 25,000 to 35,000 clones, none occurring a single time. The ten largest clones take up around 3.2% of the sample. Which antigens these TCRs recognize remains unknown. The sequenced sample was peripheral blood mononuclear cells. The receptors derive from a human donor with common variable immunodeficiency.

The DNA read from the CDR3 is TGTGCCAGCAGCCCACTAGCGGGAGTAGGGGAGACC. This gives the protein CASSPLAGVGET. From start to end, the CDR3 is CASSPLAGVGETQYF. This chain links TRBV11-2 with TRBJ2-5; 11 bases map to TRBD2. Read data end 3 residues before the CDR3 end; the end is taken from the germline J gene. With 5 bases clipped from V and 5 bases from J, the junction kept 7 bases outside the gene matches. CDR1 SGHAT and CDR2 FQNNGV come from the germline V gene. The CDR3 length is 15 residues.

Turning to this clone: The read stops 3 residues short of the end of the CDR3; the missing end is completed from the germline J gene. V is TRBV5-1 and J is TRBJ2-1; TRBD1 aligns across 9 bases. The CDR3 contains 16 residues. With 2 bases clipped from V and 2 bases from J, the junction kept 5 bases outside the gene matches. CDR1 and CDR2 (germline): SGHRS, YFSETQ. CDR3: CASSFTGGRAYNEQFF. The sequenced part of the CDR3 DNA is TGCGCCAGCAGCTTTACAGGGGGCCGGGCCTACAATGAG.

With regard to this clone: The read ends 3 residues early relative to the CDR3; the germline J gene fills the gap. The chain employs TRBV20-1 and TRBJ2-1; 8 bases fit TRBD2. The V segment lost 3 bases and the J segment 4 bases; nucleotides outside the gene matches: 14. The CDR3 totals 17 residues. The germline V gene encodes CDR1 DFQATT and CDR2 SNEGSKA (reference sequence). The CDR3 is CSARKPGLVVTYNEQFF. The sequenced CDR3 bases are TGCAGTGCTAGGAAACCGGGACTAGTCGTAACTTACAATGAG.

As regards this clone: Read data end 3 residues before the CDR3 end; the end is taken from the germline J gene. The V and J genes are TRBV20-1 and TRBJ2-7; weak D call: TRBD2 (5 bases). The CDR3 totals 13 residues. Germline CDR1 DFQATT, CDR2 SNEGSKA (reference sequence). The V and J ends lost 3 bases and 6 bases respectively, with 15 bases between them. The covered CDR3 bases are TGCAGTGCTAGCTCAACGACGGGGTCCGAG. Protein product: CSASSTTGSE. The entire CDR3 protein reads CSASSTTGSEQYF.

This clone has only a few counts. From the germline J gene comes the end of the CDR3, since the read stops 3 residues before it. The chain recombines TRBV18 with TRBJ2-5; 13 bases are a match to TRBD2. Looked up from germline, CDR1 is KGHSH and CDR2 is LQKENI. Trimming took 3 bases from V and 4 from J; bases not matched to a gene: 11. The CDR3 is made up of 18 amino acids. The CDR3 DNA, read in part, is TGTGCCAGCTCACCCGGACTAGCGGGAGATTTCTACGGAGAGACC. It specifies CASSPGLAGDFYGET. The full CDR3 sequence reads CASSPGLAGDFYGETQYF.

In its sample, this clone was seen many times. The read finishes 3 residues shy of the CDR3 end, and the germline J gene is used to complete it. The J gene is TRBJ1-4, the V gene TRBV2; D remains ambiguous. The CDR3 runs 15 residues. Per germline, CDR1 SNHLY and CDR2 FYNNEI. Trimming cost V 4 bases and J 7 bases, with 16 bases left between them. Incomplete CDR3 DNA: TGTGCCAGCAGTGTAGGTCGGGGTCGGGTTGAAAAA. Amino acids: CASSVGRGRVEK. The whole CDR3 reads CASSVGRGRVEKLFF.

This clone was recorded at least ten times. One end of the junction is discordant with germline, which a read error may explain. The read comes to an end 3 residues before the CDR3 does, leaving the germline J gene to fill in the end. The J gene is TRBJ2-1, the V gene TRBV7-7; 8 bases are a match to TRBD2. Per the germline V gene, CDR1 is SSHAT and CDR2 is FNYEAQ (reference sequence). The CDR3 spans 14 residues. The covered CDR3 bases are TGTGCTAGCAGCTCCGAACTAGCGGACAATGAG. This encodes CASSSELADNE. In full, the CDR3 is CASSSELADNEQFF.

This clone was seen many times. From the germline J gene comes the end of the CDR3, since the read stops 3 residues before it. The chain carries TRBV5-1 and TRBJ1-6; TRBD1 aligns across 10 bases. Germline V gene lookup returns CDR1 SGHRS and CDR2 YFSETQ. The V gene end was trimmed by 6 bases and the J gene end by 10 bases; junction bases not matched to a gene: 7. CDR3 length: 14 residues. CDR3 amino acids: CASTLDRGSSPLHF. The CDR3 DNA, read in part, is TGCGCCAGCACCCTGGACAGGGGGAGCTCACCC.

This clone appeared many times. Coverage ceases 3 residues before the CDR3 finishes, and the germline J gene fills in the end. This rearrangement joins TRBV2 to TRBJ2-1; maybe TRBD2 (6 bases). The V gene's germline CDR1 is SNHLY and CDR2 FYNNEI. V gave up 8 bases and J gave up 6 bases, with 8 bases separating them. The CDR3 length is 11 residues. CDR3: CASRLVNEQFF. The sequenced CDR3 bases are TGTGCCAGCCGACTAGTCAATGAG. Based on the CDR3 plus reference TRBV2 and TRBJ2-1, the full variable domain is EPEVTQTPSHQVTQMGQEVILRCVPISNHLYFYWYRQILGQKVEFLVSFYNNEISEKSEIFDDQFSVERPDGSNFTLKIRSTKLEDSAMYFCASRLVNEQFFGPGTRLTVL.

This clone has ten or more counts. The read comes to an end 3 residues before the CDR3 does, leaving the germline J gene to fill in the end. The chain combines TRBV5-1 with TRBJ2-3, with a tentative D call TRBD1 (6 bases). V was pared by 4 bases and J by 2 bases, with 11 bases between. This CDR3 contains 14 residues. CDR1 is SGHRS and CDR2 is YFSETQ in the germline V gene. The CDR3 sequence: CASSPGTPTDTQYF. The CDR3 bases that were read are TGCGCCAGCAGCCCAGGGACACCCACAGATACG.

This clone was seen ten or more times. The read terminates 3 residues before the CDR3 end, so the remaining end is supplied by the germline J gene. This chain connects TRBV2 to TRBJ1-4; weak D call: TRBD1 (5 bases). This CDR3 spans 15 amino acids. V lost 8 bases to trimming and J lost 0 bases, with 13 bases between them. CDR1 is SNHLY and CDR2 is FYNNEI in the germline V gene. CDR3 sequence: CASGARVSTNEKLFF. Incomplete CDR3 DNA: TGTGCCAGCGGGGCCCGAGTATCAACTAATGAAAAA.

This clone occurred a few times. The read ends 3 residues shy of where the CDR3 ends; the end is completed using the germline J gene. The chain combines TRBV2 with TRBJ1-1; weak D call: TRBD1 (5 bases). The CDR3 totals 13 residues. The germline V gene has CDR1 SNHLY and CDR2 FYNNEI. The V and J ends lost 5 bases and 2 bases respectively, with 9 bases between them. CDR3 in amino acids: CASSIQGNTEAFF. The CDR3 DNA, read in part, is TGTGCCAGCAGTATTCAGGGAAACACTGAA.

In its sample, this clone was seen a few times. The CDR3 goes on 3 residues after the read ends, and that part is filled in from the germline J gene. The chain is built from TRBV19 and TRBJ2-2; possibly TRBD2 for D (6 bases). Between the trimmed V and J ends, which lost 3 bases and 4 bases, there was a span of 15 bases. This CDR3 comprises 16 residues. Germline CDR1 reads LNHDA; CDR2 reads SQIVND (reference sequence). The CDR3 loop is CASSIRSGPSTGELFF. Partial CDR3 DNA: TGTGCCAGTAGTATCAGAAGCGGGCCGAGCACCGGGGAG.

This clone has only a few counts. With the read ending 3 residues before the CDR3 end, the germline J gene is used to fill in that end. This chain links TRBV19 with TRBJ2-4; 8 bases fit TRBD2. Germline assignment: CDR1 LNHDA and CDR2 SQIVND (reference sequence). V lost 3 bases and J lost 0; bases outside the gene matches: 16. The CDR3 is 20 residues long. The CDR3: CASSIDVAGTRGIAKNIQYF. The covered CDR3 bases are TGTGCCAGTAGTATTGACGTGGCCGGGACTAGGGGAATAGCCAAAAACATT.

This clone was counted ten times or more. The read comes to an end 3 residues before the CDR3 does, leaving the germline J gene to fill in the end. The gene calls are TRBV18 and TRBJ2-1, with 7 bases that match TRBD1. J was trimmed by 2 bases and V by 5 bases; bases with no gene match: 3. This CDR3 spans 14 amino acids. CDR1 and CDR2 from the germline V gene are KGHSH and LQKENI. The CDR3 sequence is CASSDRVPYNEQFF. The CDR3 DNA, read in part, is TGTGCCAGCTCAGACAGGGTACCCTACAATGAG.

This clone was seen more than once but under ten times. The CDR3 goes on 3 residues after the read ends, and that part is filled in from the germline J gene. This chain connects TRBV29-1 to TRBJ1-2, with a possible D match to TRBD1 (5 bases). CDR3 length: 13 amino acids. V lost 5 bases, J lost 3 bases, and 13 bases lay in between. Germline lookup yields CDR1 SQVTM and CDR2 ANQGSEA. CDR3 bases read: TGCAGCGTTCAACAGGACACCGACTATGGC. It yields the protein CSVQQDTDYG. The entire CDR3 sequence reads CSVQQDTDYGYTF.

Ten or more counts support this clone. The CDR3 extends 3 residues past the end of the read, so its final part is completed from the germline J gene. The chain links TRBV29-1 to TRBJ1-2; maybe TRBD1 (6 bases). Germline CDR1 reads SQVTM; CDR2 reads ANQGSEA. This CDR3 has 12 residues. The CDR3 bases that were read are TGCAGCGTTGGTGACGGGACAAAGAGC. Its protein is CSVGDGTKS. The CDR3 in full is CSVGDGTKSYTF.

Ten or more counts support this clone. The CDR3 goes on 3 residues after the read ends, and that part is filled in from the germline J gene. The V and J genes are TRBV5-1 and TRBJ2-2; 9 positions match TRBD2. The V gene's germline CDR1 is SGHRS and CDR2 YFSETQ. The CDR3 extends over 15 amino acids. V lost 2 bases, J lost 6 bases, and 5 bases stayed unmatched. The part of the CDR3 DNA that was read is TGCGCCAGCAGCTTATCAGCGGGGGGAGCCGGGGAG. Residues: CASSLSAGGAGE. The entire CDR3 protein reads CASSLSAGGAGELFF.

The sample holds many counts of this clone. The sequenced part of the CDR3 DNA is TGTGCCAGCAGCTTAGGGCAGGGGACGAACACTGAA. This encodes CASSLGQGTNTE. The whole CDR3 is CASSLGQGTNTEAFF. The chain carries TRBV7-8 and TRBJ1-1; tentative D call: TRBD1 (6 bases). The read ends 3 residues early relative to the CDR3; the germline J gene fills the gap. Trimming removed 1 base from V and 1 base from J, with 10 bases in between. This CDR3 contains 15 residues. Germline values: CDR1 SGHVS, CDR2 FQNEAQ. The full variable domain, its missing parts supplied by reference TRBV7-8 and TRBJ1-1, is GAGVSQSPRYKVAKRGQDVALRCDPISGHVSLFWYQQALGQGPEFLTYFQNEAQLDKSGLPSDRFFAERPEGSVSTLKIQRTQQEDSAVYLCASSLGQGTNTEAFFGQGTRLTVV.

This clone was detected a few times. The read stops 3 residues short of the end of the CDR3; the missing end is completed from the germline J gene. This chain connects TRBV19 to TRBJ1-5; 7 bases map to TRBD1. The CDR3 length is 19 residues. The V gene's germline CDR1 is LNHDA and CDR2 SQIVND (reference sequence). Trimming cost V 0 bases and J 2 bases; bases outside gene matches: 13. The CDR3 DNA, read in part, is TGTGCCAGTAGTATAGATCTCGGCTGGGGCGGACAGGGCAATCAGCCC. This encodes CASSIDLGWGGQGNQP. The whole CDR3 sequence is CASSIDLGWGGQGNQPQHF.

This clone occurred many times. The read finishes 3 residues shy of the CDR3 end, and the germline J gene is used to complete it. The chain employs TRBV7-9 and TRBJ2-3, with 7 bases aligning to TRBD2. V shed 4 bases, J shed 1 base, and the junction held 5 bases outside the gene matches. The V gene's germline CDR1 is SEHNR and CDR2 FQNEAQ (reference sequence). The CDR3 is 15 amino acids. The CDR3 DNA, read in part, is TGTGCCAGCAGCTCCCCGCGGGAGCGCACAGATACG. Residues: CASSSPRERTDT. The entire CDR3 is CASSSPRERTDTQYF.

This clone was recorded a few times. The observed sequence ends 3 residues before the CDR3 terminus, with the missing tail filled in from the germline J gene. The chain recombines TRBV20-1 with TRBJ2-5; D gene unclear. The CDR3 loop spans 17 amino acids. Trimming took 0 bases from V and 1 from J, leaving 18 bases between them. In germline, CDR1 is DFQATT, CDR2 SNEGSKA (reference sequence). The covered CDR3 bases are TGCAGTGCTAGAGATGGGTCGGCTAGTCGAATCCAAGAGACC. This translates into CSARDGSASRIQET. In full, the CDR3 is CSARDGSASRIQETQYF.

This clone was detected ten times or more. The read terminates 3 residues ahead of where the CDR3 ends, so the germline J gene completes it. V is TRBV5-1 and J is TRBJ2-1; D remains unclear. With 8 bases removed from V and 0 bases from J, the gap between germline ends came to 15 bases. The germline V gene has CDR1 SGHRS and CDR2 YFSETQ. This CDR3 comprises 15 residues. The CDR3 bases that were read are TGCGCCAGTTCCCAGGCGTTAAGCTCCTACAATGAG. Its protein product is CASSQALSSYNE. The complete CDR3 reads CASSQALSSYNEQFF.

This clone was found many times. The missing CDR3 end, 3 residues past where the read stops, is filled in from the germline J gene. The chain carries TRBV27 and TRBJ2-7; TRBD2 aligns across 9 bases. From germline, CDR1 is MNHEY and CDR2 SMNVEV (reference sequence). V was pared by 8 bases and J by 2 bases, with 4 bases of the junction left unmatched. This CDR3 contains 13 residues. Partial CDR3 DNA: TGTGCCAGCTCTCTAGCGGGGACCTACGAG. This gives the protein CASSLAGTYE. The CDR3 as a whole reads CASSLAGTYEQYF.

The sample holds many counts of this clone. The read terminates 3 residues before the CDR3 end, so the remaining end is supplied by the germline J gene. V gene TRBV19 combines with J gene TRBJ1-6, with D hard to call. Germline CDR1 is LNHDA and CDR2 is SQIVND (reference sequence). The CDR3 has 14 residues. V was trimmed by 4 bases and J by 5 bases, leaving 9 bases between them. CDR3 amino acids: CASSRHFDNSPLHF. CDR3 DNA (partial): TGTGCCAGTAGTAGGCATTTCGATAATTCACCC.

Comments on this clone: The missing CDR3 end, 3 residues past where the read stops, is filled in from the germline J gene. This chain uses TRBV2 with TRBJ1-2; D might be TRBD1 (5 bases). Germline CDR1 is SNHLY and CDR2 is FYNNEI. CDR3 length: 12 residues. The CDR3 bases that were read are TGTGCCAGCAGTGGAGGGGTGTGGGTA. Amino acids: CASSGGVWV. The whole CDR3 protein is CASSGGVWVYTF.

This clone appeared a few times. The sequence runs out 3 residues before the end of the CDR3; the remainder is reconstructed from the germline J gene. The V call is TRBV19, the J call TRBJ2-7; 8 bases agree with TRBD1. J gave up 5 bases and V 5 bases, and 11 bases lay outside the gene matches. Germline-derived CDR1 and CDR2 are LNHDA and SQIVND (reference sequence). This CDR3 has 15 amino acids. The CDR3 sequence is CASSPRQGASHEQYF. CDR3 DNA, as far as it was read: TGTGCCAGTAGTCCACGGCAGGGGGCTTCCCACGAG.

This clone was detected many times. The read ends 3 residues before the CDR3 terminus; that terminus is restored from the germline J gene. This chain links TRBV13 with TRBJ1-6, with a tentative D call TRBD1 (5 bases). The germline gives CDR1 PRHDT, CDR2 FYEKMQ (reference sequence). The CDR3 has 16 amino acids. V gave up 0 bases and J gave up 7 bases, with 13 bases separating them. The covered CDR3 bases are TGTGCCAGCAGCTTAGGCCCCGGGGGAGGCAATTCACCC. It specifies CASSLGPGGGNSP. The full-length CDR3 reads as CASSLGPGGGNSPLHF.

The sample holds many counts of this clone. The CDR3 end lies 3 residues beyond the end of the read and is filled in from the germline J gene. The chain combines TRBV7-9 with TRBJ2-7; 7 nucleotides line up with TRBD2. Germline V lookup: CDR1 SEHNR, CDR2 FQNEAQ (reference sequence). The CDR3 sequence is 14 residues long. The junction had 7 bases not matched to a gene; V was cut back by 5 bases and J by 3 bases. CDR3 region: CASSPPGLIYEQYF. CDR3 bases read: TGTGCCAGCAGCCCGCCGGGACTAATCTACGAG.

Many counts were recorded for this clone. One end of the junction is discordant with germline, which a read error may explain. The read finishes 3 residues shy of the CDR3 end, and the germline J gene is used to complete it. J is TRBJ1-2 and V is TRBV14, with a weak D call TRBD1 (6 bases). Looked up from germline, CDR1 is SGHDN and CDR2 is FVKESK. This CDR3 has 13 amino acids. CDR3 region: CASSEEDRFGYTF. Incomplete CDR3 DNA: TGTGCCAGCAGCGAAGAAGACAGGTTTGGC.

This clone has only a few counts. Read coverage stops 3 residues before the CDR3 terminus; the germline J gene supplies the remainder. J is TRBJ2-5 and V is TRBV5-1, with D perhaps TRBD1 (5 bases). CDR1 is SGHRS, CDR2 YFSETQ, per germline. The V and J ends lost 0 bases and 3 bases respectively, with 12 bases between them. This CDR3 is 15 amino acids long. CDR3 amino acids: CASSLGGRHEETQYF. The covered CDR3 bases are TGCGCCAGCAGCTTGGGGGGCAGACACGAAGAGACC. The variable domain in full, completed from reference TRBV5-1 and TRBJ2-5, reads KAGVTQTPRYLIKTRGQQVTLSCSPISGHRSVSWYQQTPGQGLQFLFEYFSETQRNKGNFPGRFSGRQFSNSRSEMNVSTLELGDSALYLCASSLGGRHEETQYFGPGTRLLVL.